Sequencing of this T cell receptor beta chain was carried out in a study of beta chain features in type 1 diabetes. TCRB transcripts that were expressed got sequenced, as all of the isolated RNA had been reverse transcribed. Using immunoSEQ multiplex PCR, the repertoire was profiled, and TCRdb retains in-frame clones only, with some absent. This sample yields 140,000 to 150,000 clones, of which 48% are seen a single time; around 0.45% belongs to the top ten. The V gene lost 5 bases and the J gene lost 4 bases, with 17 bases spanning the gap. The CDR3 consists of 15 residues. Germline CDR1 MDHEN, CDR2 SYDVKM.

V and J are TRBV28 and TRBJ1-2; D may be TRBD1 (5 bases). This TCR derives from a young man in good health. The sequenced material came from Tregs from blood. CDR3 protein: CASSTPLLDSYGYTF. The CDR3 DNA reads TGTGCCAGCAGTACACCTCTGCTCGACAGCTATGGCTACACCTTC.